One T cell receptor (beta chain) is described in this entry. Its antigen is currently unknown. The method was immunoSEQ multiplex PCR; TCRdb's version includes in-frame clones alone and lacks a portion of them. The data hold about 8,000 clones, with over 75% observed a single time. The data originate from a study of immune evolution from preneoplasia to lung adenocarcinoma. Overall study results and limits: Normal lung had highest clonality; later lesions appeared denser, more diverse. From normal lung to invasive adenocarcinoma, top clone frequencies appeared to decrease.

V shed 3 bases, J shed 5 bases, and the junction held 8 bases outside the gene matches. This CDR3 is 15 amino acids long. Germline CDR1 reads MGHDK; CDR2 reads SYGVNS. Patients had resection in Japan or China between about 2013 and 2017. H&E slides confirmed each diagnosis, reviewed by two pathologists independently. The sequenced sample was FFPE adjacent normal lung tissue. This receptor was obtained from a person in their 70s with lung adenocarcinoma. The V and J genes are TRBV25-1 and TRBJ1-2; 8 bases are a match to TRBD1. CDR3 sequence reads: CASSDGRGLGYGYTF. The CDR3 DNA reads as TGTGCCAGCAGTGACGGCAGGGGGCTGGGGTATGGCTACACCTTC.